The T cell receptor beta chain under discussion was sequenced for a study of blood T cells in healthy people across ages. This CDR3 has 14 residues. This clonotype showed up many times. The authors ran a second PCR of about 6 to 11 cycles using a sample-barcoded 5' primer and a J-beta primer mix. TCRdb independently ran MiXCR on the 5' RACE reads; one entry per CDR3 protein. The sample lists 950,000 to 1,200,000 distinct CDR3 sequences; less than 45% were seen once. The origin of this receptor is a man aged 18 to 29 in good health. The specimen was blood. The rearrangement uses TRBV12-3 or TRBV12-4 and TRBJ2-7, with unresolved D. The DNA matches TRBJ2-5 better at its end, which makes the J call doubtful. CDR3 sequence: CASSLARGTETQYF. CDR3 in DNA: TGTGCCAGCAGTTTAGCGCGCGGAACCGAGACCCAGTACTTC.